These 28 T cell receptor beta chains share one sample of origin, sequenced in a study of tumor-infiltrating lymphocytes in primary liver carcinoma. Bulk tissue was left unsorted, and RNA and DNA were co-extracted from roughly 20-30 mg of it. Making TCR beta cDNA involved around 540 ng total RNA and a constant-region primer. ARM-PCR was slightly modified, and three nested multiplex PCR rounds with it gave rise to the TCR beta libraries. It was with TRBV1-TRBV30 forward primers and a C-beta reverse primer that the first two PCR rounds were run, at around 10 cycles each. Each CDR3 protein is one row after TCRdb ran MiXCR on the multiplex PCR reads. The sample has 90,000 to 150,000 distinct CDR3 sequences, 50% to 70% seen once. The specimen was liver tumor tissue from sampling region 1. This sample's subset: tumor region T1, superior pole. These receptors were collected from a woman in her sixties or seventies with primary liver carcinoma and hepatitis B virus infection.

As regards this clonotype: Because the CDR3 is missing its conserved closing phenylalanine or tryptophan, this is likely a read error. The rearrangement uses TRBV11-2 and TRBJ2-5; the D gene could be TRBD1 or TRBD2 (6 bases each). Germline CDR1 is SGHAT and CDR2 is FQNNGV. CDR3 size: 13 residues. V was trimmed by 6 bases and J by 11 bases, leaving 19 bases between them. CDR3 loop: CASSPNFAGTQYL. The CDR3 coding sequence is TGTGCCAGCAGTCCCAATTTTGCGGGGACACAGTACTTA.

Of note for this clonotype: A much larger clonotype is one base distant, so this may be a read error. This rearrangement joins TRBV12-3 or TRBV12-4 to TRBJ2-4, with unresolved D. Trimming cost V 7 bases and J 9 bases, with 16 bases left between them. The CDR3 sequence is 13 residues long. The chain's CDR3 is CASTAHGWGIQYF. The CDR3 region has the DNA TGTGCCAGCACCGCACATGGATGGGGCATTCAGTACTTC.

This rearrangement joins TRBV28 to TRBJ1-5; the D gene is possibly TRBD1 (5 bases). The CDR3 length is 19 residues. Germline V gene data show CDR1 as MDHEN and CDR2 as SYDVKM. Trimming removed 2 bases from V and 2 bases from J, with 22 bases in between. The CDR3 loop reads CASSLVKGRGSLGNQPQHF. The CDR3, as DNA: TGTGCCAGCAGTTTAGTCAAGGGGCGCGGGTCATTAGGCAATCAGCCCCAGCATTTT.

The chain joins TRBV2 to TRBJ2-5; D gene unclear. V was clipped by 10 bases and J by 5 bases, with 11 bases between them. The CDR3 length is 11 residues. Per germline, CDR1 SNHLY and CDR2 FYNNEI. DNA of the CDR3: TGTGCCAACACCGCGTCTGAGACCCAGTACTTC. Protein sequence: CANTASETQYF.

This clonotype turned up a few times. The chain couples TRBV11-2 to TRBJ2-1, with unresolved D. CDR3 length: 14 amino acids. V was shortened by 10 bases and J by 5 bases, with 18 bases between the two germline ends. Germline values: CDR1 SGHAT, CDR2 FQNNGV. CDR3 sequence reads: CANNQRNVHNEQFF. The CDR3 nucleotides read TGTGCCAACAACCAGAGGAACGTCCACAATGAGCAGTTCTTC.

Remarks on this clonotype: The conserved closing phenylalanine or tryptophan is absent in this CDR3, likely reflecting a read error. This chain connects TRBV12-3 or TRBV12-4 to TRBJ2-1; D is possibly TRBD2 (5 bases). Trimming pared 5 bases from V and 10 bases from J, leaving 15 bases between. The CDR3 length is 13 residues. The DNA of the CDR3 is TGTGCCAGCAGTACCTTCCCAAGCGGCGAGCAGTTCATC. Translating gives CASSTFPSGEQFI.

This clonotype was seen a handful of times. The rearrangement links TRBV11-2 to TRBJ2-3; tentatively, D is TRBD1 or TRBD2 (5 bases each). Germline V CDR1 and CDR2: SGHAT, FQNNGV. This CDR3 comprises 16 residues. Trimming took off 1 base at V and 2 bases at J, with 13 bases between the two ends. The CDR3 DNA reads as TGTGCCAGCAGCTTAGTTGATCAGGGACCCACAGATACGCAGTATTTT. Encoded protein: CASSLVDQGPTDTQYF.

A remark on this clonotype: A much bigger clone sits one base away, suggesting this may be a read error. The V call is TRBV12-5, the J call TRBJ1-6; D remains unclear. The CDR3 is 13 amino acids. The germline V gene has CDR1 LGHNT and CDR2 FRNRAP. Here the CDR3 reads CANGLVDSTPLHF. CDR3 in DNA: TGTGCTAATGGTTTGGTAGACTCAACACCCCTCCACTTT.

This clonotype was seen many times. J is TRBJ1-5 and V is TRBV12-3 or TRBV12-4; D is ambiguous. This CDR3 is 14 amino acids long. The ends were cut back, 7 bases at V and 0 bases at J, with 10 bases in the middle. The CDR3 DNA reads TGTGCCAGCACAACATTCCATAGCAATCAGCCCCAGCATTTT. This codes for CASTTFHSNQPQHF.

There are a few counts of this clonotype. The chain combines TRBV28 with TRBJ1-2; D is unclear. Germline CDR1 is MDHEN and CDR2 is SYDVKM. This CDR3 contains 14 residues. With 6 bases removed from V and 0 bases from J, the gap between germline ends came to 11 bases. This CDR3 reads CASRGGQANYGYTF. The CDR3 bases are TGTGCCAGCAGGGGAGGCCAAGCTAACTATGGCTACACCTTC.

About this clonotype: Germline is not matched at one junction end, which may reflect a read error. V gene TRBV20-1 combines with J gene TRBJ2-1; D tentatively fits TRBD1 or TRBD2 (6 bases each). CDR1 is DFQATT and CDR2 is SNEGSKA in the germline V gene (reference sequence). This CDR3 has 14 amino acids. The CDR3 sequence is CSATLSGAYNEQFF. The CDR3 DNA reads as TGCAGTGCGACCCTCTCGGGGGCATACAATGAGCAGTTCTTT.

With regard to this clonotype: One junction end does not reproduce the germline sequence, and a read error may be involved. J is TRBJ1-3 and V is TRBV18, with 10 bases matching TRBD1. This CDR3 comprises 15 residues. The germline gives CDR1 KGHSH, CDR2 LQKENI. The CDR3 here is CASSPRDRGHNTTYF. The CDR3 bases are TGTGCCAGCTCACCTCGTGACAGGGGGCATAACACCACATATTTT.

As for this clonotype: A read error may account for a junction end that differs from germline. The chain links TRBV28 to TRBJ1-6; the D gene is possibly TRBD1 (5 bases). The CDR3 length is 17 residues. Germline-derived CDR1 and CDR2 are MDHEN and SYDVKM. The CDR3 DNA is TGTGCCAGCTGTTTGGGGTCGAGGTTTGGGGGAAATTCACCTCTCCACTTT. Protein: CASCLGSRFGGNSPLHF.

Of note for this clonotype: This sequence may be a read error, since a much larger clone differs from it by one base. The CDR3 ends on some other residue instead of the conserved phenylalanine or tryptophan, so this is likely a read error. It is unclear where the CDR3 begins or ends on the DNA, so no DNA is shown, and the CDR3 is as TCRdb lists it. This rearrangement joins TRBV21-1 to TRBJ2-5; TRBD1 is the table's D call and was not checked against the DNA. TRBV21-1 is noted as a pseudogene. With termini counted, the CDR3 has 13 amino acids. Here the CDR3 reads CASYRDRRETQYI.

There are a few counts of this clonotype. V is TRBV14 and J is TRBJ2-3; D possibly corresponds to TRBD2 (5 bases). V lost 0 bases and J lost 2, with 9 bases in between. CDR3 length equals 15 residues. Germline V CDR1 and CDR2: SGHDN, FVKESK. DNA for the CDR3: TGTGCCAGCAGCCAAGAACTAGGGTCCACAGATACGCAGTATTTT. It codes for CASSQELGSTDTQYF.

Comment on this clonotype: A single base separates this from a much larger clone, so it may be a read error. The CDR3 region is CASTVLQGGYTF. The CDR3 nucleotides read TGTGCCAGCACGGTACTCCAAGGGGGCTACACCTTC. The chain recombines TRBV6-1 with TRBJ1-2; no clear D gene. Deletions cut 7 bases from V and 8 bases from J, with 14 bases between. Germline CDR1 is MNHNS and CDR2 is SASEGT. The CDR3 is 12 residues long.

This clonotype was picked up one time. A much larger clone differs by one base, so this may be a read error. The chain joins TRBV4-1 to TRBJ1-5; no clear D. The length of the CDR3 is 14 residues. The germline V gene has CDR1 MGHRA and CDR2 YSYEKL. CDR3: CASSQDLRRLPWYF. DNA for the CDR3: TGCGCCAGCAGCCAAGATTTGCGTAGGCTCCCGTGGTATTTT.

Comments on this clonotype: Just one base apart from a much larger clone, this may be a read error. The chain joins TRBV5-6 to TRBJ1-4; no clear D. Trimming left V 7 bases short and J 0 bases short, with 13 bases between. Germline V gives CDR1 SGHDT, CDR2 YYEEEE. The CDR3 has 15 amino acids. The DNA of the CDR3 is TGTGCCAGCGGCGGACTGGGTGCAACTAATGAAAAACTGTTTTTT. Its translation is CASGGLGATNEKLFF. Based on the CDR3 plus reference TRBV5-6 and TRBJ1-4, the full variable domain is DAGVTQSPTHLIKTRGQQVTLRCSPKSGHDTVSWYQQALGQGPQFIFQYYEEEERQRGNFPDRFSGHQFPNYSSELNVNALLLGDSALYLCASGGLGATNEKLFFGSGTQLSVL.

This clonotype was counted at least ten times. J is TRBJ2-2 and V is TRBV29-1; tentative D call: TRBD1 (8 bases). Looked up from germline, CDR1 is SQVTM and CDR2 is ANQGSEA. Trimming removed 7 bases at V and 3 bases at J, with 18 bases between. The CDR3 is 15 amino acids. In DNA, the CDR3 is TGCAGCGGAACAGGGGGAGGGGGCGACACCGGGGAGCTGTTTTTT. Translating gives CSGTGGGGDTGELFF.

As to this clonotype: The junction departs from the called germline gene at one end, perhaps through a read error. The CDR3 sequence is CANSLESTNHGYTF. For the CDR3, the DNA is TGTGCCAACAGCTTAGAGTCTACTAACCATGGCTACACCTTC. The V gene is TRBV11-2, the J gene TRBJ1-2; D unclear. This CDR3 comprises 14 residues. CDR1 and CDR2 from the germline V gene are SGHAT and FQNNGV.

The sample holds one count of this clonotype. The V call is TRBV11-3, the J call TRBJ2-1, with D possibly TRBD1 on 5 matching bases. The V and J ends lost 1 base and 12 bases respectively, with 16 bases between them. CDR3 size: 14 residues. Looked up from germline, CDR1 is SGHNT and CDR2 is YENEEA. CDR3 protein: CASSLVTAVTGQFF. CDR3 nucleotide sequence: TGTGCCAGCAGCTTAGTAACGGCAGTAACAGGGCAGTTCTTC.

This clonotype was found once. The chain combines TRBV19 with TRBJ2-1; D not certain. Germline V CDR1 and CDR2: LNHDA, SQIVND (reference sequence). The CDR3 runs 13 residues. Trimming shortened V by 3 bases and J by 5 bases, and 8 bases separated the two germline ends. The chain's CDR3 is CASSMPKHNEQFF. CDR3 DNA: TGTGCCAGTAGTATGCCCAAACACAATGAGCAGTTCTTC.

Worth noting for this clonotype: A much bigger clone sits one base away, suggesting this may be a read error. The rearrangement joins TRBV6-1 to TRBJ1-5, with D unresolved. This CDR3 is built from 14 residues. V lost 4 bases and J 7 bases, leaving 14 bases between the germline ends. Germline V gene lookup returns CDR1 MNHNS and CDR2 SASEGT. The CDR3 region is CASSGGGGYQPQHF. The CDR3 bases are TGTGCCAGCAGTGGAGGAGGAGGTTACCAGCCCCAGCATTTT.

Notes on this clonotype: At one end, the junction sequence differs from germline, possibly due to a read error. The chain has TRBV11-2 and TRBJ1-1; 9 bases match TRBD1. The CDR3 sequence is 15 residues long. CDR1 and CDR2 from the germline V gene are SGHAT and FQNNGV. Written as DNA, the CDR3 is TGTGCCAGCAGCCCAAAGACAGGGGGGGACACTGAAGCTATCTTT. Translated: CASSPKTGGDTEAIF.

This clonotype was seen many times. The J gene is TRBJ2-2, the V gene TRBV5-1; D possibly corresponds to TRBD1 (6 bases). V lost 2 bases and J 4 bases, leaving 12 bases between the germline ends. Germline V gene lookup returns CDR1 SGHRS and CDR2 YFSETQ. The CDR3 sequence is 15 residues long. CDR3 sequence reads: CASSLGQRSTGELFF. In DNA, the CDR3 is TGCGCCAGCAGCTTAGGACAGAGAAGCACCGGGGAGCTGTTTTTT.

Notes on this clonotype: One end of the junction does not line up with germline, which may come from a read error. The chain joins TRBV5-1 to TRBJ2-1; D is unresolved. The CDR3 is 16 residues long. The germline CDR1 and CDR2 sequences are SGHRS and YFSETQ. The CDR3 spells CAGSLESASSYNEQFF. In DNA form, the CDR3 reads TGCGCCGGCAGCTTGGAGTCGGCCAGCTCCTACAATGAGCAGTTCTTC.

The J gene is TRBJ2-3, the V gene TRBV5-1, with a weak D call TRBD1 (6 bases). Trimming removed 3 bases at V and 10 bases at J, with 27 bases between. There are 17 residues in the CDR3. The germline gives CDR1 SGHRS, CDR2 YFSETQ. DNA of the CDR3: TGCGCCAGCAGCTCTCAGGGACAACACTCTCTCTATGGTCCGCAGTATTTT. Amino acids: CASSSQGQHSLYGPQYF.

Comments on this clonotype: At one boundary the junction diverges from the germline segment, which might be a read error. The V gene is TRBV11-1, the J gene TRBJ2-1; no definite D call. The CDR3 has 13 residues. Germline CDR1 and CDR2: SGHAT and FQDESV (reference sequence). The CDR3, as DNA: TGTGCTAGCAGCTTTGGCACGGATAATGAGCTGTTCTTC. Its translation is CASSFGTDNELFF.